The 22 T cell receptor beta chains given below trace back to one sample, sequenced in a study of metastatic and nonmetastatic thyroid tumors (dated by TCRdb to about 2020). No treatment had been received by any patient before thyroid surgery. The library was produced with PCR. The sequencer was an Illumina HiSeq 4000. TCRdb applied fastp at Q25 and MiXCR to the public reads, then kept only in-frame beta chains. The sample includes some 69,000 clones, with 14% observed a single time. The top ten constitute less than 8.5% of the sample. Sequencing used blood. Source of these receptors: a male donor with papillary thyroid cancer or a benign thyroid nodule (not recorded which). Some clones in this sample may be carry-over from other donors' samples.

This clone appeared many times. This chain uses TRBV20-1 with TRBJ1-1; D perhaps matches TRBD1 (6 bases). V was trimmed by 5 bases and J by 1 base, leaving 11 bases between them. This CDR3 spans 13 amino acids. Germline V gene data show CDR1 as DFQATT and CDR2 as SNEGSKA (reference sequence). This CDR3 is CSAQGRGNTEAFF. The CDR3 bases are TGCAGTGCTCAGGGGAGGGGGAACACTGAAGCTTTCTTT.

At least ten counts were recorded for this clone. The rearrangement joins TRBV10-3 to TRBJ2-3; possible D gene TRBD2, 5 bases. Germline loops: CDR1 ENHRY, CDR2 SYGVKD. The CDR3 contains 16 residues. The V gene lost 3 bases and the J gene lost 0 bases, with 13 bases spanning the gap. The CDR3 nucleotides are TGTGCCATCAGTGATCAACTAGGTTCTAGCACAGATACGCAGTATTTT. This translates into CAISDQLGSSTDTQYF.

This clone was seen many times. The chain combines TRBV9 with TRBJ2-5; no reliable D call. The CDR3 is made up of 11 amino acids. Germline V CDR1 and CDR2: SGDLS, YYNGEE. Trimming left V 6 bases short and J 2 bases short, with 5 bases between. This CDR3 reads CASTEQETQYF. The DNA of the CDR3 is TGTGCCAGCACCGAGCAAGAGACCCAGTACTTC.

This clone was counted at least ten times. The chain combines TRBV7-2 with TRBJ2-1; 8 nucleotides line up with TRBD1. CDR3 size: 14 residues. CDR1 is SGHTA, CDR2 FQGNSA, per germline. With V trimmed by 5 bases and J by 6 bases, 6 bases remained unmatched. The CDR3: CASSQGTGGNEQFF. In nucleotides, the CDR3 is TGTGCCAGCAGCCAAGGGACAGGAGGCAATGAGCAGTTCTTC.

The rearrangement joins TRBV7-9 to TRBJ2-6, with unresolved D. The germline V gene has CDR1 SEHNR and CDR2 FQNEAQ (reference sequence). Trimming stripped 11 bases from V and 0 bases from J, with 14 bases between. The CDR3 has 15 residues. The chain's CDR3 is CALPWCDSGANVLTF. As DNA, the CDR3 is TGTGCCCTCCCGTGGTGTGACTCTGGGGCCAACGTCCTGACTTTC.

At least ten counts were recorded for this clone. This may stem from a read error, because a much larger clone lies one nucleotide away. The same CDR3 also results from other DNA sequences found in this sample. The chain has TRBV5-1 and TRBJ1-2; D is undetermined. V was shortened by 2 bases and J by 0 bases, with 11 bases between the two germline ends. Germline V gene sequence: CDR1 SGHRS, CDR2 YFSETQ. There are 15 residues in the CDR3. This CDR3 is CASSLVGETNYGYTF. The DNA of the CDR3 is TGCGCCAGCAGCTTAGTCGGGGAAACTAACTATGGCTACACCTTC.

The table lists this clone with many counts. This sequence joins TRBV6-2 or TRBV6-3 and TRBJ2-7; D possibly matches TRBD1 or TRBD2 (7 bases each). Germline V gives CDR1 MNHEY, CDR2 SVGEGT. Trimming left V 8 bases short and J 6 bases short, with 11 bases between. The CDR3 extends over 11 amino acids. The CDR3 here is CASGEGAEQYF. Written as DNA, the CDR3 is TGTGCCAGCGGGGAGGGGGCCGAGCAGTACTTC.

This clone was counted ten times or more. CDR3 residues: CAWDGPYNEQFF. DNA of the CDR3: TGTGCCTGGGACGGCCCTTACAATGAGCAGTTCTTC. This chain connects TRBV30 to TRBJ2-1, with D hard to call. The germline gives CDR1 GTSNPN, CDR2 SVGIG (reference sequence). The V and J ends lost 5 bases and 4 bases respectively, with 9 bases between them. The CDR3 covers 12 residues.

Of note for this clone: Possible read error: a much larger clone is one base away. The chain couples TRBV29-1 to TRBJ2-1; the D gene is possibly TRBD2 (6 bases). V was clipped by 4 bases and J by 0 bases, with 10 bases between them. Germline V gene sequence: CDR1 SQVTM, CDR2 ANQGSEA. The CDR3 has 14 amino acids. CDR3 in DNA: TGCAGCGTTGGTCGGGACTGCTCCTACAATGAGCAGTTCTTC. Translating gives CSVGRDCSYNEQFF.

This clone occurred a few times. The V gene is TRBV7-8, the J gene TRBJ1-1; no firm D call. The germline V and J ends were trimmed by 0 bases and 9 bases, with 8 bases remaining between them. Per the germline V gene, CDR1 is SGHVS and CDR2 is FQNEAQ. This CDR3 region has 12 residues. In DNA, the CDR3 is TGTGCCAGCAGCTTAGCTGGGCAGAAAGCTTTCTTT. Translated, it gives CASSLAGQKAFF. The full variable domain, with the rest looked up from reference TRBV7-8 and TRBJ1-1, is GAGVSQSPRYKVAKRGQDVALRCDPISGHVSLFWYQQALGQGPEFLTYFQNEAQLDKSGLPSDRFFAERPEGSVSTLKIQRTQQEDSAVYLCASSLAGQKAFFGQGTRLTVV.

As concerns this clone: Since a much larger clone is just one base distant, this may be a read error. The chain couples TRBV15 to TRBJ1-2; no reliable D call. Germline lookup yields CDR1 LNHNV and CDR2 YYDKDF (reference sequence). V lost 1 base, J lost 4 bases, and 16 bases lay in between. CDR3 length: 16 amino acids. CDR3 nucleotide sequence: TGTGCCACCAGCAGAGGAGACGACACGACTCCCTATGGCTACACCTTC. This encodes CATSRGDDTTPYGYTF.

As to this clone: At one boundary the junction diverges from the germline segment, which might be a read error. The sample carries other DNA sequences with the same CDR3. The rearrangement links TRBV27 to TRBJ2-1; possibly TRBD2 for D (6 bases). Germline CDR1 and CDR2: MNHEY and SMNVEV (reference sequence). This CDR3 is built from 14 residues. The chain's CDR3 is CASSFFSGGNEQFF. The DNA of the CDR3 is TGCGCCAGCAGTTTTTTTAGCGGTGGGAATGAGCAGTTCTTC.

There are many counts of this clone. V gene TRBV9 combines with J gene TRBJ1-2; 9 nucleotides align to TRBD1. After removal of 4 bases from V and 4 bases from J, the junction contained 5 bases not matched to a gene. The CDR3 is 14 amino acids. Per the germline V gene, CDR1 is SGDLS and CDR2 is YYNGEE. CDR3 in amino acids: CASSLTGGGYGYTF. The CDR3, as DNA: TGTGCCAGCAGCCTGACAGGGGGAGGCTATGGCTACACCTTC. Variable domain in full (rest from reference TRBV9 and TRBJ1-2): DSGVTQTPKHLITATGQRVTLRCSPRSGDLSVYWYQQSLDQGLQFLIQYYNGEERAKGNILERFSAQQFPDLHSELNLSSLELGDSALYFCASSLTGGGYGYTFGSGTRLTVV.

Only a few counts were recorded for this clone. V and J are TRBV2 and TRBJ1-1; TRBD1 might be the D (6 bases). V lost 8 bases, J lost 6 bases, and 19 bases lay in between. This CDR3 has 14 residues. Germline CDR1 is SNHLY and CDR2 is FYNNEI. CDR3 protein: CASGRQDTRAEAFF. The CDR3 region has the DNA TGTGCCAGCGGTAGACAGGACACAAGAGCTGAAGCTTTCTTT.

This clone was counted many times. The J gene is TRBJ1-1, the V gene TRBV5-1, with D possibly matching TRBD1 (5 bases). From germline, CDR1 is SGHRS and CDR2 YFSETQ. The CDR3 sequence is 13 residues long. Between the trimmed V and J ends, which lost 7 bases and 5 bases, there was a span of 15 bases. CDR3 DNA sequence: TGCGCCAGCCAGACCGGGTCAGGGACTGAAGCTTTCTTT. As protein: CASQTGSGTEAFF.

This clone was observed many times. This rearrangement joins TRBV18 to TRBJ1-2; D gene uncertain. The CDR3 sequence is 15 residues long. The germline gives CDR1 KGHSH, CDR2 LQKENI. Deletions cut 5 bases from V and 2 bases from J, with 15 bases between. The CDR3 spells CASSATRGSNYGYTF. CDR3 in DNA: TGTGCCAGCTCAGCGACGAGAGGATCCAACTATGGCTACACCTTC. Looking up the rest from reference TRBV18 and TRBJ1-2 gives the full variable domain: NAGVMQNPRHLVRRRGQEARLRCSPMKGHSHVYWYRQLPEEGLKFMVYLQKENIIDESGMPKERFSAEFPKEGPSILRIQQVVRGDSAAYFCASSATRGSNYGYTFGSGTRLTVV.

This clone appeared many times. This chain connects TRBV5-1 to TRBJ2-7; no clear D. The CDR3 extends over 14 amino acids. Germline V gene lookup returns CDR1 SGHRS and CDR2 YFSETQ. V shed 2 bases and J shed 1 base, with 10 bases lying between them. The CDR3 nucleotides read TGCGCCAGCAGCTTAGGCGAAACTTCCTACGAGCAGTACTTC. It yields the protein CASSLGETSYEQYF. Full variable domain (rest looked up from reference TRBV5-1 and TRBJ2-7): KAGVTQTPRYLIKTRGQQVTLSCSPISGHRSVSWYQQTPGQGLQFLFEYFSETQRNKGNFPGRFSGRQFSNSRSEMNVSTLELGDSALYLCASSLGETSYEQYFGPGTRLTVT.

This clone was seen many times. A much larger clone lies a single base off, so this may be a read error. This chain uses TRBV28 with TRBJ1-1; TRBD1 might be the D (5 bases). The CDR3 has 12 residues. V lost 6 bases, J lost 7 bases, and 12 bases lay in between. The V gene's germline CDR1 is MDHEN and CDR2 SYDVKM. CDR3 DNA: TGTGCCAGCAGCAACTACGACAGTGAAGCTTTCTTT. Translation gives CASSNYDSEAFF.

This clone was observed many times. The gene calls are TRBV27 and TRBJ1-2; D is unclear. This CDR3 has 14 amino acids. V was trimmed by 6 bases and J by 1 base, leaving 12 bases between them. Germline V gene lookup returns CDR1 MNHEY and CDR2 SMNVEV (reference sequence). The CDR3 spells CASSPGLDNYGYTF. DNA of the CDR3: TGTGCCAGCAGCCCCGGCTTGGATAACTATGGCTACACCTTC.

This clone has ten or more counts. The genes are TRBV27 and TRBJ1-5; perhaps TRBD1 as D (5 bases). This CDR3 is 13 amino acids long. From germline, CDR1 is MNHEY and CDR2 SMNVEV (reference sequence). V dropped 6 bases and J dropped 7 bases, with 13 bases sitting between them. As DNA, the CDR3 is TGTGCCAGCAGCAGGGAAAGAGGGCAGCCCCAGCATTTT. This gives the protein CASSRERGQPQHF.

V is TRBV20-1 and J is TRBJ2-5; 7 positions match TRBD2. V was pared by 7 bases and J by 2 bases, with 7 bases of the junction left unmatched. The V gene's germline CDR1 is DFQATT and CDR2 SNEGSKA (reference sequence). This CDR3 has 13 residues. The CDR3 protein is CSGTSAEQETQYF. CDR3 DNA: TGCAGTGGAACTAGCGCGGAACAAGAGACCCAGTACTTC.

This clone was seen a few times. The CDR3 DNA follows: TGCAGTGCTACCGGGACTAGCGGGAGGGACAATGAGCAGTTCTTC. This gives the protein CSATGTSGRDNEQFF. This sequence joins TRBV20-1 and TRBJ2-1; 16 nucleotides align to TRBD2. Per the germline V gene, CDR1 is DFQATT and CDR2 is SNEGSKA (reference sequence). V shed 4 bases and J 5 bases; nucleotides not matched to a gene: 2. The CDR3 has 15 amino acids.